These 24 T cell receptor beta chains came from one sample sequenced in a study of blood T cell repertoires in COVID-19. The table came from immunoSEQ multiplex PCR; TCRdb's copy has only in-frame clones and leaves some out. The table records tens of thousands of clones, 90% to 95% of them present only once. The specimen was peripheral blood. The receptors derive from a man in his 70s with active COVID-19.

The V call is TRBV11-2, the J call TRBJ2-3; 8 bases fit TRBD1. This CDR3 has 17 amino acids. V was clipped by 8 bases and J by 1 base; unmatched bases: 14. Per germline, CDR1 SGHAT and CDR2 FQNNGV. The CDR3 bases are TGTGCCAGCCGACAGACAGGGGCCGACTACGGCACAGATACGCAGTATTTT. As protein: CASRQTGADYGTDTQYF.

The CDR3, as DNA: TGTGCCAGCAGAATCGACAGGGTTAGAAACACCATATATTTT. Translating it yields CASRIDRVRNTIYF. V is TRBV28 and J is TRBJ1-3; 7 bases are shared with TRBD1. The CDR3 is 14 amino acids. Germline loops: CDR1 MDHEN, CDR2 SYDVKM. J lost 5 bases, V lost 6 bases, and 7 bases had no gene match.

The V call is TRBV7-8, the J call TRBJ2-5; TRBD1 is a possible D gene (5 bases). Trimming left V 5 bases short and J 2 bases short, with 18 bases between. Germline CDR1 is SGHVS and CDR2 is FQNEAQ. The CDR3 sequence is 16 residues long. CDR3 nucleotide sequence: TGTGCCAGCAGCCTCCCAAGACAGCTACAACAAGAGACCCAGTACTTC. This gives the protein CASSLPRQLQQETQYF.

The rearrangement uses TRBV19 and TRBJ2-1; 12 nucleotides align to TRBD1. The CDR3 is made up of 15 amino acids. Per the germline V gene, CDR1 is LNHDA and CDR2 is SQIVND (reference sequence). V gave up 6 bases and J gave up 3 bases; unmatched junction bases: 3. Here the CDR3 DNA reads TGTGCCAGTAGAGGGACAGGGGGCGACTACAATGAGCAGTTCTTC. Its protein product is CASRGTGGDYNEQFF.

V gene TRBV29-1 combines with J gene TRBJ1-1; 8 nucleotides agree with TRBD1. The CDR3 runs to 13 residues. With V trimmed by 6 bases and J by 4 bases, 7 bases remained unmatched. Germline CDR1 is SQVTM and CDR2 is ANQGSEA. As DNA, the CDR3 is TGCAGCGTGGACAGGGCTGTCGCCACTGAAGCTTTCTTT. Protein sequence: CSVDRAVATEAFF. The variable domain in full, completed from reference TRBV29-1 and TRBJ1-1, reads SAVISQKPSRDICQRGTSLTIQCQVDSQVTMMFWYRQQPGQSLTLIATANQGSEATYESGFVIDKFPISRPNLTFSTLTVSNMSPEDSSIYLCSVDRAVATEAFFGQGTRLTVV.

The V call is TRBV7-6, the J call TRBJ2-1, with 9 bases matching TRBD2. V gave up 0 bases and J gave up 4 bases; unmatched junction bases: 1. The CDR3 is made up of 15 amino acids. Germline lookup yields CDR1 SGHVS and CDR2 FNYEAQ. CDR3 residues: CASSLASGGYNEQFF. The CDR3 DNA reads TGTGCCAGCAGCTTAGCCAGCGGGGGGTACAATGAGCAGTTCTTC.

CDR3 loop: CASSFPGRGNSPLHF. CDR3 nucleotide sequence: TGTGCCAGCAGCTTCCCGGGGAGGGGTAATTCACCCCTCCACTTT. This chain uses TRBV7-9 with TRBJ1-6; D is perhaps TRBD1 (5 bases). CDR1 is SEHNR, CDR2 FQNEAQ, per germline (reference sequence). V lost 3 bases and J lost 6, with 12 bases in between. The CDR3 is made up of 15 amino acids.

This rearrangement joins TRBV19 to TRBJ2-3; no reliable D call. The CDR3 sequence is 16 residues long. Germline CDR1 and CDR2: LNHDA and SQIVND (reference sequence). V gave up 0 bases and J gave up 2 bases, with 12 bases separating them. The CDR3 DNA sequence: TGTGCCAGTAGTATAGATAGCACCCCACCCACAGATACGCAGTATTTT. Protein: CASSIDSTPPTDTQYF.

J is TRBJ2-5 and V is TRBV10-3, with 7 bases fitting TRBD1. Looked up from germline, CDR1 is ENHRY and CDR2 is SYGVKD. The CDR3 totals 14 residues. V lost 6 bases, J lost 0 bases, and 4 bases stayed unmatched. The CDR3 reads CAIRQDRYQETQYF. The CDR3 DNA reads TGTGCCATCAGGCAGGACAGGTACCAAGAGACCCAGTACTTC.

This chain links TRBV6-6 with TRBJ2-7; 8 nucleotides line up with TRBD1. The CDR3 totals 14 residues. V dropped 8 bases and J dropped 0; count of bases not matched to a gene: 6. Germline CDR1 reads MNHNY; CDR2 reads SVGAGI (reference sequence). This CDR3 reads CASLRDRSSYEQYF. CDR3 coding DNA: TGTGCCAGCCTCCGGGACAGGAGCTCCTACGAGCAGTACTTC.

This sequence joins TRBV19 and TRBJ2-1; D gene ambiguous. The CDR3 is made up of 13 amino acids. V lost 5 bases and J lost 7, with 12 bases in between. Germline V lookup: CDR1 LNHDA, CDR2 SQIVND (reference sequence). The CDR3 sequence: CASSLAKENEQFF. The CDR3 DNA sequence: TGTGCCAGTAGTTTAGCCAAGGAGAATGAGCAGTTCTTC.

The chain carries TRBV12-3 or TRBV12-4 and TRBJ2-7; 8 bases agree with TRBD2. The CDR3 extends over 11 amino acids. The V gene end was trimmed by 11 bases and the J gene end by 6 bases; junction bases not matched to a gene: 6. CDR3: CASGAGGEQYF. The CDR3 coding sequence is TGTGCCTCAGGTGCGGGGGGCGAGCAGTACTTC.

V is TRBV6-5 and J is TRBJ1-5; D remains unclear. The CDR3 is 14 amino acids. The germline V gene encodes CDR1 MNHEY and CDR2 SVGAGI. Trimming pared 7 bases from V and 1 base from J, leaving 11 bases between. The CDR3 protein is CASTVLRSNQPQHF. In DNA, the CDR3 is TGTGCCAGCACGGTCCTACGGAGCAATCAGCCCCAGCATTTT.

This clone appeared once. The gene calls are TRBV9 and TRBJ2-5; 8 bases fit TRBD1. V shed 6 bases and J 5 bases; nucleotides not matched to a gene: 6. This CDR3 contains 13 residues. Germline loops: CDR1 SGDLS, CDR2 YYNGEE. In DNA, the CDR3 is TGTGCCAGCACCCGGACAGGGAGCGAGACCCAGTACTTC. Its translation: CASTRTGSETQYF. The variable domain in full, with the rest retrieved from reference TRBV9 and TRBJ2-5, is DSGVTQTPKHLITATGQRVTLRCSPRSGDLSVYWYQQSLDQGLQFLIQYYNGEERAKGNILERFSAQQFPDLHSELNLSSLELGDSALYFCASTRTGSETQYFGPGTRLLVL.

The chain employs TRBV7-2 and TRBJ2-2, with TRBD1 matching over 7 bases. The germline CDR1 and CDR2 sequences are SGHTA and FQGNSA. V shed 4 bases and J 1 base; nucleotides not matched to a gene: 9. This CDR3 has 17 amino acids. CDR3 sequence (DNA): TGTGCCAGCAGCTGGCGATGGGACAGATTGAACACCGGGGAGCTGTTTTTT. As protein: CASSWRWDRLNTGELFF.

V and J are TRBV18 and TRBJ2-1; D is perhaps TRBD1 (6 bases). The germline gives CDR1 KGHSH, CDR2 LQKENI. Trimming removed 4 bases from V and 0 bases from J, with 13 bases in between. The CDR3 runs 16 residues. The CDR3 spells CASSRGQLSSYNEQFF. CDR3 nucleotides: TGTGCCAGCTCACGCGGACAGCTAAGCTCCTACAATGAGCAGTTCTTC. Variable domain in full (rest from reference TRBV18 and TRBJ2-1): NAGVMQNPRHLVRRRGQEARLRCSPMKGHSHVYWYRQLPEEGLKFMVYLQKENIIDESGMPKERFSAEFPKEGPSILRIQQVVRGDSAAYFCASSRGQLSSYNEQFFGPGTRLTVL.

The chain carries TRBV24-1 and TRBJ2-3; D call uncertain. This CDR3 spans 13 amino acids. Germline assignment: CDR1 KGHDR and CDR2 SFDVKD. V dropped 3 bases and J dropped 4 bases, with 7 bases sitting between them. The CDR3 DNA reads as TGTGCCACCAGTGATCTAGGTGCAGATACGCAGTATTTT. Its protein is CATSDLGADTQYF.

The rearrangement joins TRBV19 to TRBJ1-2; D perhaps matches TRBD1 (5 bases). The V gene lost 4 bases and the J gene lost 4 bases, with 10 bases spanning the gap. The CDR3 runs 13 residues. The germline gives CDR1 LNHDA, CDR2 SQIVND (reference sequence). The chain's CDR3 is CASSTLDSYGYTF. DNA of the CDR3: TGTGCCAGTAGTACTTTAGACAGCTATGGCTACACCTTC.

This chain links TRBV6-1 with TRBJ1-6, with D possibly TRBD1 on 6 matching bases. Germline loops: CDR1 MNHNS, CDR2 SASEGT. The CDR3 extends over 16 amino acids. Trimming removed 3 bases from V and 6 bases from J, with 15 bases in between. The chain's CDR3 is CASSDTGKWFNSPLHF. In nucleotides, the CDR3 is TGTGCCAGCAGTGACACAGGGAAGTGGTTTAATTCACCCCTCCACTTT.

This clone was seen a single time. The J gene is TRBJ2-7, the V gene TRBV7-8; a weak D match, TRBD1 (5 bases). CDR3 length: 15 amino acids. The V end was cut by 1 base, the J end by 3 bases, with 13 bases between. Germline V gene lookup returns CDR1 SGHVS and CDR2 FQNEAQ. For the CDR3, the DNA is TGTGCCAGCAGCTTAGTGGCAGGGCCCGACTACGAGCAGTACGTC. This gives the protein CASSLVAGPDYEQYV.

The rearrangement joins TRBV5-6 to TRBJ1-1; D unclear. Trimming left V 4 bases short and J 1 base short, with 14 bases between. The CDR3 has 15 amino acids. Per germline, CDR1 SGHDT and CDR2 YYEEEE. The CDR3 DNA reads TGTGCCAGCAGCCGAAGGGCGGGTCGGAACACTGAAGCTTTCTTT. It yields the protein CASSRRAGRNTEAFF.

CDR3 amino acids: CASSQTGTTISDTQYF. The DNA of the CDR3 is TGTGCCAGCTCACAAACAGGGACTACTATCTCAGATACGCAGTATTTT. This chain connects TRBV2 to TRBJ2-3; possible D gene TRBD2, 7 bases. CDR1 SNHLY and CDR2 FYNNEI come from the germline V gene. There are 16 residues in the CDR3. V lost 8 bases and J 4 bases, leaving 22 bases between the germline ends.

This rearrangement joins TRBV5-1 to TRBJ2-1; 9 nucleotides align to TRBD1. There are 15 residues in the CDR3. CDR1 is SGHRS, CDR2 YFSETQ, per germline. The V gene end was trimmed by 0 bases and the J gene end by 7 bases; junction bases not matched to a gene: 5. This CDR3 is CASSLEGTGWNEQFF. The CDR3 DNA reads as TGCGCCAGCAGCTTGGAGGGGACAGGGTGGAATGAGCAGTTCTTC.

The chain has TRBV13 and TRBJ2-2; 8 positions match TRBD1. Germline V gives CDR1 PRHDT, CDR2 FYEKMQ (reference sequence). CDR3 length: 15 amino acids. V shed 5 bases, J shed 3 bases, and the junction held 5 bases outside the gene matches. The CDR3 region has the DNA TGTGCCAGCAGCCCACGGACAGGGTACACCGGGGAGCTGTTTTTT. Its protein product is CASSPRTGYTGELFF.